This TCR beta chain was recovered during a study of blood T cell repertoires in COVID-19. In the study overall: There were acute and convalescent COVID-19 samples, and they came from the United States, Italy and Spain.

Some clones are missing from TCRdb's copy, which holds only in-frame ones; the method was immunoSEQ multiplex PCR. There are roughly 82,000 clones in the sample; 90% occur only once, and more than 0.85% lies in the top ten. Germline loops: CDR1 MNHEY, CDR2 SVGAGI. V was cut by 4 bases and J by 0 bases, with 8 bases left in between. This CDR3 region has 14 residues. The chain uses TRBV6-5 and TRBJ2-3; the D is unclear. This receptor was identified in a woman aged 45-60 years in a cohort sampled during active COVID-19. The sequencing input was peripheral blood. As DNA, the CDR3 is TGTGCCAGCAGTTCGGAGATAAGCACAGATACGCAGTATTTT. This sequence encodes CASSSEISTDTQYF.